This T cell receptor beta chain was sequenced during a study of shared clonotypes between healthy human individuals. Whole-study context: Those who served as donors were a couple of women and a few men between the ages of 18 and 49. Findings and caveats of the study: Memory subsets had estimated richness that was generally smaller than that of naive subsets.

With respect to this clone: Its antigen is not identified.

Only in-frame clones appear in the TCRdb table, and some are missing; sequencing was by immunoSEQ multiplex PCR. The table lists some 630,000 clones, roughly 96% of them singletons. The naive CD8 population came from CD45RO-negative cells selected for CCR7, without terminally differentiated effector memory CD45RA+ cells. What was sequenced was naive CD8+ T cells sorted from blood. The source of this sequence is a woman in her 30s in good health.

The CDR3 here is CASSSGRPQSQPQHF. The CDR3 nucleotides read TGTGCCAGCAGCTCTGGTCGCCCCCAGAGTCAGCCCCAGCATTTT. The rearrangement uses TRBV9 and TRBJ1-5; D is unresolved. Germline values: CDR1 SGDLS, CDR2 YYNGEE. The CDR3 extends over 15 amino acids. V lost 4 bases and J lost 6, with 17 bases in between.